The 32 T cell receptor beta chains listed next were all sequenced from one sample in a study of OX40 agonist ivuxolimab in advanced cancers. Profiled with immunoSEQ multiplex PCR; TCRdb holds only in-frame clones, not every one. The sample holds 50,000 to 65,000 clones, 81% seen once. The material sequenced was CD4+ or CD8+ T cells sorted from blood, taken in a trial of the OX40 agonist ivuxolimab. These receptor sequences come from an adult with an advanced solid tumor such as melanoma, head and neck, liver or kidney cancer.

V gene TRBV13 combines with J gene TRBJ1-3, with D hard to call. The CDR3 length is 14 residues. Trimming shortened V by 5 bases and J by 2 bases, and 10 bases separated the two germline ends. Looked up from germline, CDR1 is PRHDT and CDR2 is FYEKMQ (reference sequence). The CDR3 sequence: CASSPRRAGNTIYF. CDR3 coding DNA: TGTGCCAGCAGCCCGAGGAGGGCTGGAAACACCATATATTTT.

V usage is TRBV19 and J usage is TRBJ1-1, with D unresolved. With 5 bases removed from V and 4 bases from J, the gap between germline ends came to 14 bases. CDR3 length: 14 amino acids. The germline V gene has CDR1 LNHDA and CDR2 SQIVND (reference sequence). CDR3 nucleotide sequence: TGTGCCAGTAGTCCAGACCCTCCGGGCACTGAAGCTTTCTTT. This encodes CASSPDPPGTEAFF.

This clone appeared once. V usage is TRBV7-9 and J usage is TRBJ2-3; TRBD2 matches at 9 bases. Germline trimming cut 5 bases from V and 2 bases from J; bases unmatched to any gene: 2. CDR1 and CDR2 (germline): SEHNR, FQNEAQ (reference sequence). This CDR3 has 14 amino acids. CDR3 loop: CASSPSGNTDTQYF. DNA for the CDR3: TGTGCCAGCAGCCCTAGCGGGAACACAGATACGCAGTATTTT.

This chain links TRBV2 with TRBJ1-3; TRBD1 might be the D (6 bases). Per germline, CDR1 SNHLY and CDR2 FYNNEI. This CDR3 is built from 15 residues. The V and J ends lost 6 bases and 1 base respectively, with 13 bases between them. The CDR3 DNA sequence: TGTGCCAGCAGGGCTACAGGGCTGTCTGGAAACACCATATATTTT. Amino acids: CASRATGLSGNTIYF.

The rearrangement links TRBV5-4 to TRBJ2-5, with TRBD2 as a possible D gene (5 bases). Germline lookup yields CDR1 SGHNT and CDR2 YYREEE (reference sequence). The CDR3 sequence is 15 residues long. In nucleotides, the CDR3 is TGTGCGTCCTCTAGCCCCGCGGTGCCCCAAGAGACCCAGTACTTC. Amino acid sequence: CASSSPAVPQETQYF.

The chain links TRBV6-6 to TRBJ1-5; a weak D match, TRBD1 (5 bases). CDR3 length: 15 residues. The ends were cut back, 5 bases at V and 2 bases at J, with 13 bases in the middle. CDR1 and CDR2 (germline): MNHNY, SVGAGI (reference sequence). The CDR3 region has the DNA TGTGCCAGCAGTAGGCAGGGATTCGGCAATCAGCCCCAGCATTTT. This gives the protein CASSRQGFGNQPQHF.

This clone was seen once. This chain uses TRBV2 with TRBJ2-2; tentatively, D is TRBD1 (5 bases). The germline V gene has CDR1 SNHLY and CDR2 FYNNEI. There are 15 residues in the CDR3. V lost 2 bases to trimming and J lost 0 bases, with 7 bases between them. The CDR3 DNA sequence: TGTGCCAGCAGTGAAAGGACATCGAACACCGGGGAGCTGTTTTTT. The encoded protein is CASSERTSNTGELFF.

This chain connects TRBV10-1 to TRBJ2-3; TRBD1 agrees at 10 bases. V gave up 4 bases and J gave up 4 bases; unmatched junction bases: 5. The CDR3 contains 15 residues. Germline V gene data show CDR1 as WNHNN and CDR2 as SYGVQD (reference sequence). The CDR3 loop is CASSAQTGGADTQYF. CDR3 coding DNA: TGCGCCAGCAGTGCCCAGACAGGGGGCGCAGATACGCAGTATTTT.

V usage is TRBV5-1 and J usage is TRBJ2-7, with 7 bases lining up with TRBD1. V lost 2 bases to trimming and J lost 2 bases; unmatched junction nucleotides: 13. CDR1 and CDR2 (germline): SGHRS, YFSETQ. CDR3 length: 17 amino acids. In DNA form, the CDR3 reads TGCGCCAGCAGCTTTACCGGGACAGCACTACAAACCTACGAGCAGTACTTC. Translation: CASSFTGTALQTYEQYF.

CDR3 amino acids: CASPTIAGGYYEQYF. The CDR3 nucleotides read TGTGCCAGCCCAACCATAGCGGGGGGGTATTACGAGCAGTACTTC. V is TRBV6-1 and J is TRBJ2-7; the match to TRBD2 covers 11 bases. Trimming removed 8 bases from V and 4 bases from J; junction bases left unmatched: 10. The germline gives CDR1 MNHNS, CDR2 SASEGT. The CDR3 is 15 residues long.

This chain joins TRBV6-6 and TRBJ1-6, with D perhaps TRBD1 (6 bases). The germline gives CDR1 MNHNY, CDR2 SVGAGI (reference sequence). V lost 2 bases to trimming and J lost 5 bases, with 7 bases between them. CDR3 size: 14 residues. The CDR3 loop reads CASSYGGDNSPLHF. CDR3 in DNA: TGTGCCAGCAGTTACGGGGGCGATAATTCACCCCTCCACTTT.

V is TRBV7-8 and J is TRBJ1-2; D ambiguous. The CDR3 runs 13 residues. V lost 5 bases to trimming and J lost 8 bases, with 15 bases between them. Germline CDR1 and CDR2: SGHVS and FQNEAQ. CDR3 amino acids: CASSHDRGGGYTF. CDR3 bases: TGTGCCAGCAGCCACGACCGGGGAGGCGGCTACACCTTC.

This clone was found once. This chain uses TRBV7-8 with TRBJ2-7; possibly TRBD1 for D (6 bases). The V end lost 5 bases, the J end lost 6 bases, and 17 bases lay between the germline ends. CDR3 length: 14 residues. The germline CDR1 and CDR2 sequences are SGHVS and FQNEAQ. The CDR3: CASSTGTIPTEQYF. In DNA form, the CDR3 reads TGTGCCAGCAGCACCGGGACAATACCTACCGAGCAGTACTTC.

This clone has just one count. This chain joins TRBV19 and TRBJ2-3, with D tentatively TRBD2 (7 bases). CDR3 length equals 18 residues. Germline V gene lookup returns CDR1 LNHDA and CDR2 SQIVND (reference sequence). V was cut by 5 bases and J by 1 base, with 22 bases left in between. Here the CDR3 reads CASSSLGGGLPGTDTQYF. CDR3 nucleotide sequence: TGTGCCAGTAGTTCATTGGGGGGGGGCCTCCCCGGCACAGATACGCAGTATTTT.

In nucleotides, the CDR3 is TGTGCCAGCAGCCGAGGGACAACTAACTATGGCTACACCTTC. Its translation is CASSRGTTNYGYTF. The rearrangement joins TRBV7-8 to TRBJ1-2, with D possibly being TRBD1 (6 bases). Between the trimmed V and J ends, which lost 5 bases and 0 bases, there was a span of 10 bases. This CDR3 has 14 amino acids. The germline CDR1 and CDR2 sequences are SGHVS and FQNEAQ.

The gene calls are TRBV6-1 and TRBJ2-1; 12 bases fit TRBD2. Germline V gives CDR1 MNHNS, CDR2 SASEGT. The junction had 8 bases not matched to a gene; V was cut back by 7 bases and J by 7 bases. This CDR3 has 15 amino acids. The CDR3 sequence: CASILAGGRDNEQFF. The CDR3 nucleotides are TGTGCCAGCATTCTAGCGGGGGGGCGGGATAATGAGCAGTTCTTC.

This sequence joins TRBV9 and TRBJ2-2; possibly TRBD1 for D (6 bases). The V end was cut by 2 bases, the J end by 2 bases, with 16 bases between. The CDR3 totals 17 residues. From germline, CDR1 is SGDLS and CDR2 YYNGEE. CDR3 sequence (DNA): TGTGCCAGCAGCGTGGCTTTTCAGGGGTCAAACACCGGGGAGCTGTTTTTT. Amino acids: CASSVAFQGSNTGELFF.

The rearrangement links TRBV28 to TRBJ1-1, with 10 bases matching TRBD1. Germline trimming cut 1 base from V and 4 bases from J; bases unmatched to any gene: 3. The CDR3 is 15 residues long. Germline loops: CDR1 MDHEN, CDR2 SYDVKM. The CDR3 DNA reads TGTGCCAGCAGTTTATCAGGGACAGGGGTCACTGAAGCTTTCTTT. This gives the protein CASSLSGTGVTEAFF. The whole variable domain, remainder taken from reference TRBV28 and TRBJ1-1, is DVKVTQSSRYLVKRTGEKVFLECVQDMDHENMFWYRQDPGLGLRLIYFSYDVKMKEKGDIPEGYSVSREKKERFSLILESASTNQTSMYLCASSLSGTGVTEAFFGQGTRLTVV.

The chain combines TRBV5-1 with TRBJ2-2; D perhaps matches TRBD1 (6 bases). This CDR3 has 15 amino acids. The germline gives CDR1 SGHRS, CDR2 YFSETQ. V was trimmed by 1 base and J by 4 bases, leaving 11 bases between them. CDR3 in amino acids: CASSLTGQFTGELFF. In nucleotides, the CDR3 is TGCGCCAGCAGCTTGACAGGACAGTTCACCGGGGAGCTGTTTTTT.

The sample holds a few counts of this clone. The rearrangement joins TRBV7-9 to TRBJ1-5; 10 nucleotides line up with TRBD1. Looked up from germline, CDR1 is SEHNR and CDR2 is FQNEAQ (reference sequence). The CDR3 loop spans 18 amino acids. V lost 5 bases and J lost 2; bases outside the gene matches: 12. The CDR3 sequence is CASSLGTGAAVGNQPQHF. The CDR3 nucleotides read TGTGCCAGCAGCCTGGGGACAGGGGCCGCTGTTGGCAATCAGCCCCAGCATTTT.

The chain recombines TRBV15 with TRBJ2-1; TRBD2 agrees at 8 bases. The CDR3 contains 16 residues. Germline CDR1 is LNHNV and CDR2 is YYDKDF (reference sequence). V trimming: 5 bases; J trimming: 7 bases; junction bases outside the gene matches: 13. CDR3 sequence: CATSVGGGSGVNEQFF. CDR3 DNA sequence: TGTGCCACCAGCGTCGGGGGTGGTAGCGGGGTGAATGAGCAGTTCTTC.

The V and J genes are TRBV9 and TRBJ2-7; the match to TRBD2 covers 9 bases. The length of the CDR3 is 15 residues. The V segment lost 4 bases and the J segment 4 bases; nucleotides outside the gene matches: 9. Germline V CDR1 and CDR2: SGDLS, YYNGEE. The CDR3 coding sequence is TGTGCCAGCAGCATCTCAGCGGGGGGCCAATACGAGCAGTACTTC. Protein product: CASSISAGGQYEQYF.

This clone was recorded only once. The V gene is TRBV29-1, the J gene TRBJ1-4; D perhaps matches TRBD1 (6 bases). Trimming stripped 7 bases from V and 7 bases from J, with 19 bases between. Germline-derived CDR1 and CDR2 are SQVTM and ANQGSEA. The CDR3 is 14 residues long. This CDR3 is CSASPTGEGEKLFF. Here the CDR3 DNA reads TGCAGCGCCTCCCCGACAGGAGAAGGTGAAAAACTGTTTTTT.

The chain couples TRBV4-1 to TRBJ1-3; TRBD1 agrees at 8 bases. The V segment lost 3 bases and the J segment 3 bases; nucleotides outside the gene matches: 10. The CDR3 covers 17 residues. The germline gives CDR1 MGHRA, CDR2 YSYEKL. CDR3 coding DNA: TGCGCCAGCAGCCAGTCACCCGGACAGGGCGGTGGAAACACCATATATTTT. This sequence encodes CASSQSPGQGGGNTIYF.

As DNA, the CDR3 is TGTGCCAGCAGCCCCAGGACTAGCGGGTGGAATGAGCAGTTCTTC. Protein sequence: CASSPRTSGWNEQFF. V usage is TRBV9 and J usage is TRBJ2-1; 11 bases are shared with TRBD2. Per the germline V gene, CDR1 is SGDLS and CDR2 is YYNGEE. J lost 7 bases, V lost 4 bases, and 7 bases had no gene match. The length of the CDR3 is 15 residues. The complete variable domain, with remaining parts taken from reference TRBV9 and TRBJ2-1, reads DSGVTQTPKHLITATGQRVTLRCSPRSGDLSVYWYQQSLDQGLQFLIQYYNGEERAKGNILERFSAQQFPDLHSELNLSSLELGDSALYFCASSPRTSGWNEQFFGPGTRLTVL.

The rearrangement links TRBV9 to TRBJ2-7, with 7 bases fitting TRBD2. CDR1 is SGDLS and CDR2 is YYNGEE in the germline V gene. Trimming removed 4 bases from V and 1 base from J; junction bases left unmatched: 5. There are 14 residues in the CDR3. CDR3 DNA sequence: TGTGCCAGCAGCCCCCGGGGGGTTTCCTACGAGCAGTACTTC. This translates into CASSPRGVSYEQYF. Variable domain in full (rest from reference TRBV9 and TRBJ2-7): DSGVTQTPKHLITATGQRVTLRCSPRSGDLSVYWYQQSLDQGLQFLIQYYNGEERAKGNILERFSAQQFPDLHSELNLSSLELGDSALYFCASSPRGVSYEQYFGPGTRLTVT.

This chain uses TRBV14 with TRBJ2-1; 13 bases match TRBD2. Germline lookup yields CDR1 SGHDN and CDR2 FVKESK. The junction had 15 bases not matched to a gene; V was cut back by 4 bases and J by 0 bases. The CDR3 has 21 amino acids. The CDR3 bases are TGTGCCAGCAGCCCGGGACTAGCGGGGAGGGCCATACTGAGCTCCTACAATGAGCAGTTCTTC. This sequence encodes CASSPGLAGRAILSSYNEQFF. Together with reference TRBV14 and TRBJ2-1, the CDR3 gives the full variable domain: EAGVTQFPSHSVIEKGQTVTLRCDPISGHDNLYWYRRVMGKEIKFLLHFVKESKQDESGMPNNRFLAERTGGTYSTLKVQPAELEDSGVYFCASSPGLAGRAILSSYNEQFFGPGTRLTVL.

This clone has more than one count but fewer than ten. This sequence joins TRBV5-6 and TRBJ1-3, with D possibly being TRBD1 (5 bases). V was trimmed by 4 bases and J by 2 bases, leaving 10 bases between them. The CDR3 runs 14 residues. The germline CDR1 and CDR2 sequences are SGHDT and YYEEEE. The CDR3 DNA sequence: TGTGCCAGCAGCGTCCCCAGGGCTGGAAACACCATATATTTT. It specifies CASSVPRAGNTIYF.

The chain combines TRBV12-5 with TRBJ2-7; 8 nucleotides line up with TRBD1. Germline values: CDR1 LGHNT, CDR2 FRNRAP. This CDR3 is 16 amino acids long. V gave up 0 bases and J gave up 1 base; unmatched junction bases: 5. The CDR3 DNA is TGTGCTAGTGGTTTGGTAGGACAGGGTTCTTCCTACGAGCAGTACTTC. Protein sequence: CASGLVGQGSSYEQYF.

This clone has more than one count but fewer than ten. CDR3 DNA: TGTGCCAGCAGCCCCGGGGGTCTAGGCACCGGGGAGCTGTTTTTT. Translation gives CASSPGGLGTGELFF. V gene TRBV7-8 combines with J gene TRBJ2-2; perhaps TRBD2 as D (6 bases). Trimming left V 5 bases short and J 4 bases short, with 14 bases between. Germline assignment: CDR1 SGHVS and CDR2 FQNEAQ. The CDR3 contains 15 residues.

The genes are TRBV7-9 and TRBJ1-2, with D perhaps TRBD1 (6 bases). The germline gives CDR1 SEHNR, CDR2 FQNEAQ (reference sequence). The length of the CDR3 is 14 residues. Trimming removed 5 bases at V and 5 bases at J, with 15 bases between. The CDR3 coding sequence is TGTGCCAGCAGCCCCGGACAGAAAGGTTATGGCTACACCTTC. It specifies CASSPGQKGYGYTF.

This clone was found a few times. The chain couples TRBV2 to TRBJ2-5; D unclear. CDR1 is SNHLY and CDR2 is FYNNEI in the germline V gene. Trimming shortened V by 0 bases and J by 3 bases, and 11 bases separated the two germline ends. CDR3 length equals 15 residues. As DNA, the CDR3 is TGTGCCAGCAGTGAAGCTTTGGGCAGCAAAGAGACCCAGTACTTC. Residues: CASSEALGSKETQYF. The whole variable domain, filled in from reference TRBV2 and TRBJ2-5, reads EPEVTQTPSHQVTQMGQEVILRCVPISNHLYFYWYRQILGQKVEFLVSFYNNEISEKSEIFDDQFSVERPDGSNFTLKIRSTKLEDSAMYFCASSEALGSKETQYFGPGTRLLVL.